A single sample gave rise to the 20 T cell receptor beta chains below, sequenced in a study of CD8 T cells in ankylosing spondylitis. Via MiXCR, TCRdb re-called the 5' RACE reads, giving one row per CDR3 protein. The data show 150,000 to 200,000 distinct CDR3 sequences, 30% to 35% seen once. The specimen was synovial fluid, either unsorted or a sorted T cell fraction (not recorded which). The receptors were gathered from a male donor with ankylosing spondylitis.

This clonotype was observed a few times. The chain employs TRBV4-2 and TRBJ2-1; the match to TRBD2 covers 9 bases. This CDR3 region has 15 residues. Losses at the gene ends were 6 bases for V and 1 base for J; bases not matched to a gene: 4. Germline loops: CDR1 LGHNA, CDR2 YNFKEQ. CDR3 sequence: CASRRTSASYNEQFF. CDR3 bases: TGTGCCAGCAGACGGACTAGCGCATCCTACAATGAGCAGTTCTTC.

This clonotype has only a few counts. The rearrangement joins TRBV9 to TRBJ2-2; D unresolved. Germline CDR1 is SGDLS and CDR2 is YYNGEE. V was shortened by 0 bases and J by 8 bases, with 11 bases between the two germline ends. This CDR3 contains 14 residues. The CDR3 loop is CASSVAGGVGELFF. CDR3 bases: TGTGCCAGCAGCGTAGCAGGCGGAGTAGGGGAGCTGTTTTTT.

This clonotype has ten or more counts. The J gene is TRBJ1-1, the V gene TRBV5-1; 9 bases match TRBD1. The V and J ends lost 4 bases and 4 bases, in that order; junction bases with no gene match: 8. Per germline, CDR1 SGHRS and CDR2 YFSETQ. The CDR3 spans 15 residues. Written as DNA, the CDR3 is TGCGCCAGCAGCGGGGGGACAGGGAGAATCACTGAAGCTTTCTTT. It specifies CASSGGTGRITEAFF.

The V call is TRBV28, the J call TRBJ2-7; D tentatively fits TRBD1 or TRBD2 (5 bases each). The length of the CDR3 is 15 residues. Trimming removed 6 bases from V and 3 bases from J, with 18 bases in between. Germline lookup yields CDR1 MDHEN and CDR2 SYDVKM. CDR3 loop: CASSPRFGGGYEQYF. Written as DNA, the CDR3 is TGTGCCAGCAGCCCCCGCTTTGGTGGGGGCTACGAGCAGTACTTC.

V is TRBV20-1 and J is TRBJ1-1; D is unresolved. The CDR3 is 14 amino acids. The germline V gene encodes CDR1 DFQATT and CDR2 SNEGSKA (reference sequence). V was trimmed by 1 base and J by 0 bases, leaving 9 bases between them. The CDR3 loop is CSARGHSLNTEAFF. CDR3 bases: TGCAGTGCTAGAGGTCACTCACTGAACACTGAAGCTTTCTTT.

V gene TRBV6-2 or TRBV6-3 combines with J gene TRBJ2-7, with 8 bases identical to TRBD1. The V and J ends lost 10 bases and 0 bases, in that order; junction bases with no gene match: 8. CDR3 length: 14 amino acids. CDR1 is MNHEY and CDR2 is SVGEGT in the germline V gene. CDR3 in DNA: TGTGCCACAGACAGGGGCAGCCTCTCCTACGAGCAGTACTTC. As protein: CATDRGSLSYEQYF.

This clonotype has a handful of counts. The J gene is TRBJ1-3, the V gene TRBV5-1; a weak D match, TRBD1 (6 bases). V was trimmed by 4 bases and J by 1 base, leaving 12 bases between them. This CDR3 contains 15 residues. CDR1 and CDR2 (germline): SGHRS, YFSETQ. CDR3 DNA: TGCGCCAGCAGCCCCGAGGGGGGGTCTGGAAACACCATATATTTT. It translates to CASSPEGGSGNTIYF. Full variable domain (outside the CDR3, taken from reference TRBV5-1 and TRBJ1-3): KAGVTQTPRYLIKTRGQQVTLSCSPISGHRSVSWYQQTPGQGLQFLFEYFSETQRNKGNFPGRFSGRQFSNSRSEMNVSTLELGDSALYLCASSPEGGSGNTIYFGEGSWLTVV.

The DNA of the CDR3 is TGCAGCGTTACAGGGGGCACTGAAGCTTTCTTT. This gives the protein CSVTGGTEAFF. The gene calls are TRBV29-1 and TRBJ1-1, with 8 bases aligning to TRBD1. V lost 5 bases and J lost 4; bases outside the gene matches: 0. The germline CDR1 and CDR2 sequences are SQVTM and ANQGSEA. The CDR3 sequence is 11 residues long.

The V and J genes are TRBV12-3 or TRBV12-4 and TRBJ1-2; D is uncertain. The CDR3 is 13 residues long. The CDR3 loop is CASRVSTNYGYTF. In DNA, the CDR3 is TGTGCTAGTAGGGTGTCTACCAACTATGGCTACACCTTC.

The CDR3 loop reads CSARDQAGRRQPQHF. The CDR3 DNA sequence: TGCAGTGCTAGAGATCAGGCAGGGAGGCGCCAGCCCCAGCATTTT. V gene TRBV20-1 combines with J gene TRBJ1-5; maybe TRBD1 (5 bases). Trimming removed 0 bases from V and 7 bases from J, with 16 bases in between. CDR1 is DFQATT, CDR2 SNEGSKA, per germline (reference sequence). The CDR3 is 15 amino acids.

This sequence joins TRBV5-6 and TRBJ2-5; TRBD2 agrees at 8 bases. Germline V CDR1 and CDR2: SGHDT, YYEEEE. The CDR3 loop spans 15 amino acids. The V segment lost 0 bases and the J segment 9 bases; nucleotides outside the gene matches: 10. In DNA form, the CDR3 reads TGTGCCAGCAGCTTGGTTTCTAGCGGGTCGGGGTCCCAGTACTTC. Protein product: CASSLVSSGSGSQYF.

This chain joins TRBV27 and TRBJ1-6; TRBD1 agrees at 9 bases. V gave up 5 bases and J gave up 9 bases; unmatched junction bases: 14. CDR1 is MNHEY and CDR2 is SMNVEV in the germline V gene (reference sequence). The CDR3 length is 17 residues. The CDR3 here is CASSRTTPGQGGSPLHF. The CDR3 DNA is TGTGCCAGCAGTCGGACTACTCCGGGACAGGGTGGTTCACCCCTCCACTTT.

CDR3 DNA sequence: TGTGCCAGCAGCTCGGAGGGGGGGCGCGTCTCTGAAGCTTTCTTT. Encoded protein: CASSSEGGRVSEAFF. V and J are TRBV7-2 and TRBJ1-1, with D possibly TRBD1 on 6 matching bases. The length of the CDR3 is 15 residues. Trimming pared 4 bases from V and 6 bases from J, leaving 18 bases between. Germline CDR1 and CDR2: SGHTA and FQGNSA. Full variable domain (rest looked up from reference TRBV7-2 and TRBJ1-1): GAGVSQSPSNKVTEKGKDVELRCDPISGHTALYWYRQSLGQGLEFLIYFQGNSAPDKSGLPSDRFSAERTGGSVSTLTIQRTQQEDSAVYLCASSSEGGRVSEAFFGQGTRLTVV.

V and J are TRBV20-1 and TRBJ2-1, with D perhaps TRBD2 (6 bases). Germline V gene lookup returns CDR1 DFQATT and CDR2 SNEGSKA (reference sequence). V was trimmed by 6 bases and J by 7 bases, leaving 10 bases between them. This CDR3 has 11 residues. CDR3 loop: CSARGKNEQFF. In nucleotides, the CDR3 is TGCAGTGCGCGGGGCAAGAATGAGCAGTTCTTC.

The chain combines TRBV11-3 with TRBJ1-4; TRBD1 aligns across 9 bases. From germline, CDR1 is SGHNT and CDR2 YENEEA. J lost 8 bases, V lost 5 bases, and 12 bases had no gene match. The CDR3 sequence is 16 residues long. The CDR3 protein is CASSNAAQGAEEKLFF. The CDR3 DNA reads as TGTGCCAGCAGCAACGCCGCACAGGGGGCGGAAGAAAAACTGTTTTTT.

The CDR3 is CASSFRGGSQPQHF. Here the CDR3 DNA reads TGCGCCAGCAGCTTTCGTGGGGGGTCTCAGCCCCAGCATTTT. V gene TRBV5-1 combines with J gene TRBJ1-5; TRBD1 is a possible D gene (5 bases). The germline V gene encodes CDR1 SGHRS and CDR2 YFSETQ. The CDR3 contains 14 residues. Trimming took 2 bases from V and 6 from J, leaving 12 bases between them. The full variable domain, in which reference TRBV5-1 and TRBJ1-5 provide the parts outside the CDR3, is KAGVTQTPRYLIKTRGQQVTLSCSPISGHRSVSWYQQTPGQGLQFLFEYFSETQRNKGNFPGRFSGRQFSNSRSEMNVSTLELGDSALYLCASSFRGGSQPQHFGDGTRLSIL.

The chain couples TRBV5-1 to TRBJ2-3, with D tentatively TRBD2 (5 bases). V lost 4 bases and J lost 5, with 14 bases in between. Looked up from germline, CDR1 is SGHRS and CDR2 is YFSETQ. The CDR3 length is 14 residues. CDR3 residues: CASSAVGGIDTQYF. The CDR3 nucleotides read TGCGCCAGCAGCGCCGTTGGAGGAATAGATACGCAGTATTTT.

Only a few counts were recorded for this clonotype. The CDR3 DNA sequence: TGTGCCAGCAGTCCGCGGACTAGCGGCGGGGAGACCCAGTACTTC. It codes for CASSPRTSGGETQYF. The genes are TRBV12-3 or TRBV12-4 and TRBJ2-5, with TRBD2 matching 10 bases. V shed 5 bases, J shed 5 bases, and the junction held 8 bases outside the gene matches. This CDR3 is 15 amino acids long.

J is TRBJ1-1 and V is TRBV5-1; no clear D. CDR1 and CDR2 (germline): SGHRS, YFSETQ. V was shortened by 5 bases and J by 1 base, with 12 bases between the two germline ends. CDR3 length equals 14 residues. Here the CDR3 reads CASRGTAANTEAFF. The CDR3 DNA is TGCGCCAGCAGGGGAACAGCAGCGAACACTGAAGCTTTCTTT.

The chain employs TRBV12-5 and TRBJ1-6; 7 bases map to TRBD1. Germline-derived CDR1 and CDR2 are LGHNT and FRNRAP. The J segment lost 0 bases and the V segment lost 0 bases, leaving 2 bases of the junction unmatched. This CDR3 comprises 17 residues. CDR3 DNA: TGTGCTAGTGGTTTGGTGGGACAGAGCTCCTATAATTCACCCCTCCACTTT. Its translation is CASGLVGQSSYNSPLHF.